The 20 T cell receptor beta chains presented below share a single source sample, sequenced in a study of T cell clonality in common variable immunodeficiency. Generated by immunoSEQ multiplex PCR, the TCRdb table keeps only in-frame clones and is missing some. Listed for the sample are about 52,000 clones, none seen a single time. Sequencing used peripheral blood mononuclear cells. The receptors derive from a person aged 18 to 70 in good health.

This clone occurred many times. The read ends 3 residues shy of where the CDR3 ends; the end is completed using the germline J gene. The chain employs TRBV20-1 and TRBJ2-7; 7 nucleotides match TRBD2. Germline V CDR1 and CDR2: DFQATT, SNEGSKA (reference sequence). The junction had 7 bases not matched to a gene; V was cut back by 0 bases and J by 2 bases. The CDR3 totals 15 residues. The covered CDR3 bases are TGCAGTGCTAGAGATACGGCTAGCGGCACCTACGAG. It encodes CSARDTASGTYE. The complete CDR3 protein is CSARDTASGTYEQYF.

This clone has a count of ten or more. The read ends 3 residues shy of where the CDR3 ends; the end is completed using the germline J gene. J is TRBJ2-3 and V is TRBV20-1, with a weak D call TRBD1 (5 bases). Trimming removed 3 bases at V and 0 bases at J, with 13 bases between. Germline V gene lookup returns CDR1 DFQATT and CDR2 SNEGSKA (reference sequence). The CDR3 is 15 residues long. CDR3 loop: CSARGPRASTDTQYF. The covered CDR3 bases are TGCAGTGCTAGGGGGCCCCGAGCGAGCACAGATACG.

Turning to this clone: The read stops 3 residues short of the end of the CDR3; the missing end is completed from the germline J gene. The V call is TRBV19, the J call TRBJ2-1; 10 nucleotides line up with TRBD2. V was pared by 5 bases and J by 9 bases, with 10 bases of the junction left unmatched. This CDR3 spans 15 amino acids. The germline CDR1 and CDR2 sequences are LNHDA and SQIVND (reference sequence). The CDR3 DNA, read in part, is TGTGCCAGTAGTGCAGCGGGGGGGCCGTTCGGTGAG. Its translation is CASSAAGGPFGE. The full CDR3 sequence reads CASSAAGGPFGEQFF.

In this sample, this clone turned up many times. The sequenced fragment ends 3 residues before the CDR3 boundary, so the rest is inferred from the germline J gene. The chain carries TRBV7-9 and TRBJ1-1; tentative D call: TRBD1 (6 bases). CDR3 length: 14 residues. Germline V lookup: CDR1 SEHNR, CDR2 FQNEAQ (reference sequence). V lost 7 bases, J lost 1 base, and 13 bases lay in between. The CDR3 DNA, read in part, is TGTGCCAGCATCCTGGGGGCGGAGAACACTGAA. This translates into CASILGAENTE. The CDR3 as a whole reads CASILGAENTEAFF. The full variable domain, in which reference TRBV7-9 and TRBJ1-1 provide the parts outside the CDR3, is DTGVSQNPRHKITKRGQNVTFRCDPISEHNRLYWYRQTLGQGPEFLTYFQNEAQLEKSRLLSDRFSAERPKGSFSTLEIQRTEQGDSAMYLCASILGAENTEAFFGQGTRLTVV.

This clone was counted at least ten times. The read is 3 residues too short to cover the CDR3 end, so that end is filled in from the germline J gene. The rearrangement uses TRBV7-2 and TRBJ1-5, with 8 positions matching TRBD1. The V gene end was trimmed by 0 bases and the J gene end by 5 bases; junction bases not matched to a gene: 6. CDR3 length: 16 amino acids. Germline CDR1 reads SGHTA; CDR2 reads FQGNSA. CDR3 DNA, as far as it was read: TGTGCCAGCAGCTTAGCGCAGGGGGCGCCCGATCAGCCC. This codes for CASSLAQGAPDQP. The complete CDR3 protein is CASSLAQGAPDQPQHF. Combining the CDR3 with reference TRBV7-2 and TRBJ1-5 gives the whole variable domain GAGVSQSPSNKVTEKGKDVELRCDPISGHTALYWYRQSLGQGLEFLIYFQGNSAPDKSGLPSDRFSAERTGGSVSTLTIQRTQQEDSAVYLCASSLAQGAPDQPQHFGDGTRLSIL.

This clone was counted ten times or more. Sequencing ends 3 residues short of the CDR3 end; the germline J gene provides the rest. The chain is built from TRBV7-9 and TRBJ1-2; possible D gene TRBD1, 6 bases. Germline V gene lookup returns CDR1 SEHNR and CDR2 FQNEAQ (reference sequence). CDR3 length: 11 amino acids. The chain's CDR3 is CASSYRDGYTF. CDR3 DNA (partial): TGTGCCAGCAGCTACAGGGACGGC.

This clone appeared many times. Coverage ceases 3 residues before the CDR3 finishes, and the germline J gene fills in the end. V usage is TRBV5-4 and J usage is TRBJ2-3, with 7 bases fitting TRBD1. J lost 4 bases, V lost 2 bases, and 7 bases had no gene match. Germline CDR1 SGHNT, CDR2 YYREEE (reference sequence). There are 15 residues in the CDR3. The CDR3 DNA, read in part, is TGTGCCAGCAGCTTCGACAGGGTGGTTTCAGATACG. Protein product: CASSFDRVVSDT. The whole CDR3 is CASSFDRVVSDTQYF.

This clone was observed many times. At one end, the junction sequence differs from germline, possibly due to a read error. Read data end 3 residues before the CDR3 end; the end is taken from the germline J gene. V and J are TRBV4-2 and TRBJ2-5; a weak D match, TRBD2 (6 bases). From germline, CDR1 is LGHNA and CDR2 YNFKEQ. This CDR3 contains 13 residues. The chain's CDR3 is CASSQLGGETQYF. The covered CDR3 bases are TGCGCCAGCAGCCAGCTGGGGGGAGAGACC.

Details on this clone: At one of its ends the junction is not consistent with the germline gene, which may arise from a read error. The observed sequence ends 3 residues before the CDR3 terminus, with the missing tail filled in from the germline J gene. Additional DNA sequences in this sample encode the identical CDR3. The chain carries TRBV7-9 and TRBJ1-3, with no clear D. The germline V gene encodes CDR1 SEHNR and CDR2 FQNEAQ (reference sequence). The CDR3 extends over 15 amino acids. The CDR3 sequence: CASSLSGDSGNTIYF. The DNA read from the CDR3 is TGTGCCAGCAGCTTAAGCGGAGACTCTGGAAACACG.

This clone was counted at least ten times. The CDR3 end lies 3 residues beyond the end of the read and is filled in from the germline J gene. The V call is TRBV5-4, the J call TRBJ2-7, with D perhaps matching TRBD2 (5 bases). The CDR3 runs 15 residues. V gave up 3 bases and J gave up 3 bases, with 16 bases separating them. CDR1 and CDR2 from the germline V gene are SGHNT and YYREEE (reference sequence). The DNA read from the CDR3 is TGTGCCAGCAGCTCCAAACCTAGCATTAGCTACGAG. Its translation: CASSSKPSISYE. The whole CDR3 region reads CASSSKPSISYEQYF.

This clone appeared many times. CDR3 residues: CASSEASGANEQFF. The CDR3 bases that were read are TGCGCCAGCAGTGAGGCTAGCGGGGCTAATGAG. This chain joins TRBV10-1 and TRBJ2-1; 9 nucleotides align to TRBD2. Coverage ceases 3 residues before the CDR3 finishes, and the germline J gene fills in the end. This CDR3 region has 14 residues. V shed 2 bases and J 7 bases; nucleotides not matched to a gene: 3. Germline V gene data show CDR1 as WNHNN and CDR2 as SYGVQD (reference sequence).

Concerning this clone: The read terminates 3 residues ahead of where the CDR3 ends, so the germline J gene completes it. This rearrangement joins TRBV7-9 to TRBJ2-1; TRBD2 might be the D (5 bases). The V end was cut by 2 bases, the J end by 1 base, with 9 bases between. The CDR3 length is 15 residues. Looked up from germline, CDR1 is SEHNR and CDR2 is FQNEAQ (reference sequence). CDR3 region: CASSLLLESYNEQFF. The CDR3 bases that were read are TGTGCCAGCAGCTTATTACTAGAATCCTACAATGAG.

This clone was found a few times. The read terminates 3 residues ahead of where the CDR3 ends, so the germline J gene completes it. The rearrangement uses TRBV18 and TRBJ2-2; D remains ambiguous. The CDR3 spans 16 residues. CDR1 is KGHSH and CDR2 is LQKENI in the germline V gene. The CDR3 protein is CASSPFGLATNEKLFF. The sequenced part of the CDR3 DNA is TGTGCCAGCTCCCCTTTCGGATTAGCAACTAATGAAAAG.

In this sample, this clone turned up many times. The CDR3 DNA, read in part, is TGCAGTGCTAGAGACTCCGGGACTAGATCCCATGAG. Translating gives CSARDSGTRSHE. The full CDR3 protein is CSARDSGTRSHEQFF. V and J are TRBV20-1 and TRBJ2-1, with 8 bases matching TRBD2. The read is 3 residues too short to cover the CDR3 end, so that end is filled in from the germline J gene. The V gene's germline CDR1 is DFQATT and CDR2 SNEGSKA (reference sequence). V shed 0 bases and J 8 bases; nucleotides not matched to a gene: 9. The CDR3 has 15 residues.

Ten or more counts support this clone. The read gets to within 3 residues of the CDR3 end, and the germline J gene fills in the rest. This chain joins TRBV20-1 and TRBJ1-6, with D uncertain. Trimming took off 3 bases at V and 8 bases at J, with 11 bases between the two ends. Germline V gene sequence: CDR1 DFQATT, CDR2 SNEGSKA (reference sequence). The CDR3 totals 13 residues. The part of the CDR3 DNA that was read is TGCAGTGCTAGGCGAGACATAGATTCACCC. As protein: CSARRDIDSP. The whole CDR3 protein is CSARRDIDSPLHF.

Regarding this clone: Read data end 3 residues before the CDR3 end; the end is taken from the germline J gene. The sample carries other DNA sequences with the same CDR3. The gene calls are TRBV2 and TRBJ1-1; 8 positions agree with TRBD1. The J segment lost 4 bases and the V segment lost 6 bases, leaving 10 bases of the junction unmatched. CDR1 and CDR2 from the germline V gene are SNHLY and FYNNEI. This CDR3 is 15 amino acids long. The CDR3 DNA, read in part, is TGTGCCAGCAGAGCTCTACAGGGGGTTGGCACTGAA. This codes for CASRALQGVGTE. The CDR3 as a whole reads CASRALQGVGTEAFF.

In its sample, this clone was seen many times. Read data end 3 residues before the CDR3 end; the end is taken from the germline J gene. V usage is TRBV18 and J usage is TRBJ2-5; D possibly uses TRBD1 or TRBD2 (5 bases each). The CDR3 consists of 14 residues. V lost 0 bases to trimming and J lost 4 bases, with 9 bases between them. The germline V gene has CDR1 KGHSH and CDR2 LQKENI. The CDR3 DNA, read in part, is TGTGCCAGCTCACCACCGGCAGGGAGAGAGACC. Its translation: CASSPPAGRET. The full CDR3 sequence reads CASSPPAGRETQYF.

Regarding this clone: One junction end does not reproduce the germline sequence, and a read error may be involved. The CDR3 end falls 3 residues outside the read, so it is completed with the germline J gene. This sample includes further DNA sequences coding for the same CDR3. This chain joins TRBV7-3 and TRBJ1-1; TRBD1 is a possible D gene (5 bases). CDR1 is SGHTA and CDR2 is FQGTGA in the germline V gene. The CDR3 loop spans 16 amino acids. The DNA read from the CDR3 is TGCGCCAGCAGCTTAGACATAAGGGGAAGAGAGACTGAA. Protein sequence: CASSLDIRGRETE. The whole CDR3 sequence is CASSLDIRGRETEAFF.

Notes on this clone: The read ends 3 residues early relative to the CDR3; the germline J gene fills the gap. This chain links TRBV20-1 with TRBJ1-2, with 12 bases fitting TRBD1. Trimming cost V 6 bases and J 6 bases; bases outside gene matches: 5. CDR3 size: 13 residues. Germline V gene data show CDR1 as DFQATT and CDR2 as SNEGSKA (reference sequence). The covered CDR3 bases are TGCAGTGCCTCGGGACAGGGGGCAAATGGC. Amino acid sequence: CSASGQGANG. The entire CDR3 reads CSASGQGANGYTF.

Turning to this clone: The CDR3 is cut off 3 residues early in the read; its end comes from the germline J gene. The genes are TRBV7-8 and TRBJ1-2; 8 nucleotides align to TRBD1. The CDR3 has 14 amino acids. Germline V gene data show CDR1 as SGHVS and CDR2 as FQNEAQ. Trimming took 5 bases from V and 6 from J; bases not matched to a gene: 8. This CDR3 is CASSPPAGGNGYTF. The CDR3 DNA, read in part, is TGTGCCAGCAGCCCGCCTGCAGGGGGCAATGGC.